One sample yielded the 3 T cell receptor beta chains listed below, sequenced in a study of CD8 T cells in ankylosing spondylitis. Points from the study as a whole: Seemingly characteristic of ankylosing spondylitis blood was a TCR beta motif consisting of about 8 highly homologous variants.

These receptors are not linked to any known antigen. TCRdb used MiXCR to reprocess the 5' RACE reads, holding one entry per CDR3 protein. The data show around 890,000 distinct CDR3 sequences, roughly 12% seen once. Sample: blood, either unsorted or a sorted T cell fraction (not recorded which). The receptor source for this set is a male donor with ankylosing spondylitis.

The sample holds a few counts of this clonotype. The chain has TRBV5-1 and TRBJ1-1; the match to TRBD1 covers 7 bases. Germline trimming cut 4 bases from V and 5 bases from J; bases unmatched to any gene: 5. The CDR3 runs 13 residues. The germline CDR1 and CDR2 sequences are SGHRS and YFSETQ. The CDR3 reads CASSPGQQTEAFF. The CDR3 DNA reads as TGCGCCAGCAGCCCGGGACAGCAGACTGAAGCTTTCTTT.

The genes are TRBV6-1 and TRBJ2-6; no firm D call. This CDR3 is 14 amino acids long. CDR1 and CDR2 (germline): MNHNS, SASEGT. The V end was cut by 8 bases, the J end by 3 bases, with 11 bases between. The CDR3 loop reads CASQGSFGANVLTF. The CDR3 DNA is TGTGCCAGCCAAGGGTCCTTTGGGGCCAACGTCCTGACTTTC.

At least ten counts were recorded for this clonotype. The CDR3 coding sequence is TGCAGCGTTGAGGCAGCGAGCTCAGATACGCAGTATTTT. Translation: CSVEAASSDTQYF. J is TRBJ2-3 and V is TRBV29-1, with D unresolved. Per the germline V gene, CDR1 is SQVTM and CDR2 is ANQGSEA. The CDR3 loop spans 13 amino acids. The germline V and J ends were trimmed by 3 bases and 4 bases, with 11 bases remaining between them.